The T cell receptor beta chain described here comes from a study of blood T cell repertoires in COVID-19. TCRdb's copy holds only in-frame clones and misses some; the assay was immunoSEQ multiplex PCR. The sample lists about 14,000 clones; about 88% were seen once. Trimming took 6 bases from V and 3 from J, leaving 15 bases between them. From germline, CDR1 is SGHDT and CDR2 YYEEEE. This CDR3 is 14 amino acids long. This chain connects TRBV5-6 to TRBJ1-2; a weak D match, TRBD1 (5 bases). Sequenced: peripheral blood. This TCR derives from an elderly man with acute or convalescent COVID-19. The CDR3 coding sequence is TGTGCCAGCATCCCTGCGGGGGGGGACTATGGCTACACCTTC. Translated, it gives CASIPAGGDYGYTF.